The sequence of this TCR beta chain was determined in a study of T cell clonotyping in hematopoietic cell transplantation. Clones were read by immunoSEQ multiplex PCR, and TCRdb kept only the in-frame ones, dropping some. Here the sample spans several thousand clones, 95% to 98% being singletons. Study findings and constraints: Recipient TCR diversity dropped after transplant; expanded clonotypes rose from day 30 to 180. Broader posttransplant TCR repertoire diversity was predicted by graft donor and pretransplant recipient Inverse Simpson Index values. Few recipient clonotypes overlapped donors; over 95% were de novo at given depth. Without cell sorting, CD4 versus CD8 contributions remain unresolved.

The CDR3 contains 12 residues. Trimming took off 8 bases at V and 6 bases at J, with 14 bases between the two ends. Germline loops: CDR1 SNHLY, CDR2 FYNNEI. This clone was picked up one time. Antigen unknown. The chain recombines TRBV2 with TRBJ2-7; D may be TRBD2 (6 bases). The specimen was peripheral blood mononuclear cells, collected 100 days after allogeneic stem cell transplant. This sequence originates from a male patient aged 55 to 69 who had an allogeneic stem cell transplant from a related donor, so the T cells may come from the graft donor. Some clones in this sample may be carry-over from other donors' samples. In nucleotides, the CDR3 is TGTGCCAGCTCCTATGGGGGGATCGAGCAGTACTTC. Protein product: CASSYGGIEQYF.